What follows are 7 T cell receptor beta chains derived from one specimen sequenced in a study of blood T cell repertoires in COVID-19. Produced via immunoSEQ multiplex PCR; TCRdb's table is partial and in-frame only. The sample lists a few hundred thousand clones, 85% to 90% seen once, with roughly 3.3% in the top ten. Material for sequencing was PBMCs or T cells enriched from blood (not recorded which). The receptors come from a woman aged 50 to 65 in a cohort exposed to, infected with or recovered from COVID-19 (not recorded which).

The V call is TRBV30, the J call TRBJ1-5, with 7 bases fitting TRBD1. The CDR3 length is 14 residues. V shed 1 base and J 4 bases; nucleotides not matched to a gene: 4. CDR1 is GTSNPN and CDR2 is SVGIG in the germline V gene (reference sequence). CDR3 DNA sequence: TGTGCCTGGAGTGGGGGACAGTTGAATCAGCCCCAGCATTTT. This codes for CAWSGGQLNQPQHF. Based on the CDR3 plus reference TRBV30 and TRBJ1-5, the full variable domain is SQTIHQWPATLVQPVGSPLSLECTVEGTSNPNLYWYRQAAGRGLQLLFYSVGIGQISSEVPQNLSASRPQDRQFILSSKKLLLSDSGFYLCAWSGGQLNQPQHFGDGTRLSIL.

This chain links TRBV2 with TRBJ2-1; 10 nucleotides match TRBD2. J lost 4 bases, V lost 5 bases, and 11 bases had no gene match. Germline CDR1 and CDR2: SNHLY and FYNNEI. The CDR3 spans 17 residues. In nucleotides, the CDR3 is TGTGCCAGCAGTCCCCTAGCGGGGGCGAACCTTTACAATGAGCAGTTCTTC. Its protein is CASSPLAGANLYNEQFF.

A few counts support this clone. In nucleotides, the CDR3 is TGTGCCAGTAGTATTGGTGGAACAGGGTCAGATACGCAGTATTTT. This sequence encodes CASSIGGTGSDTQYF. J is TRBJ2-3 and V is TRBV19, with D maybe TRBD1 (6 bases). Trimming left V 3 bases short and J 4 bases short, with 14 bases between. The CDR3 consists of 15 residues. The germline V gene has CDR1 LNHDA and CDR2 SQIVND (reference sequence).

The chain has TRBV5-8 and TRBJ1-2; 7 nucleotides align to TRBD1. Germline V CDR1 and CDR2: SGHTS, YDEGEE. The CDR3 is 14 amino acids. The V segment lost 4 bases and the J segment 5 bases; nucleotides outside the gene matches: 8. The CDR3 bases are TGTGCCAGCAGCCAGACAGGGTATCGATATGGCTACACCTTC. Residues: CASSQTGYRYGYTF.

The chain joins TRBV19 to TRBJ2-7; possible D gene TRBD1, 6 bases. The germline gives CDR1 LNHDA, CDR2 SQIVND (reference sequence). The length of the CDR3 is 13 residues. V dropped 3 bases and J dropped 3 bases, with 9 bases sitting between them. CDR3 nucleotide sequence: TGTGCCAGTAGTATGGACAGACACTACGAGCAGTACTTC. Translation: CASSMDRHYEQYF.

CDR3 DNA: TGTGCCAGCAGTTCCGGGTACACAGATACGCAGTATTTT. Translating gives CASSSGYTDTQYF. This rearrangement joins TRBV3-1 (or the pseudogene TRBV3-2) to TRBJ2-3; D is undetermined. Trimming took 6 bases from V and 2 from J, leaving 9 bases between them. The CDR3 totals 13 residues. From germline, CDR1 is LGHDT and CDR2 YNNKEL (reference sequence).

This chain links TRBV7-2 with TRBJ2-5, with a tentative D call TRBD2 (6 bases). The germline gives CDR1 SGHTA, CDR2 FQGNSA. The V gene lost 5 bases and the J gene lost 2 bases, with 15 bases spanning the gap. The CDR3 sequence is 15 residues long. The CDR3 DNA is TGTGCCAGCAGCACACACCAGACTAGTCAAGAGACCCAGTACTTC. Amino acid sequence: CASSTHQTSQETQYF.